Given below is one T cell receptor (beta chain) in context. This record comes from a study of blood T cell repertoires in COVID-19. Sequenced by immunoSEQ multiplex PCR; TCRdb stores in-frame clones only, minus some. This sample yields approximately 500,000 clones, of which approximately 85% are seen a single time; 3% to 3.5% belongs to the top ten. Input material: peripheral blood. This clonotype originated in a human donor in a cohort sampled during active COVID-19.

Here the CDR3 reads CASSQAHGGTGRSPLHF. For the CDR3, the DNA is TGCGCCAGCAGCCAAGCCCATGGGGGGACAGGGCGATCACCCCTCCACTTT. The chain couples TRBV4-3 to TRBJ1-6, with 9 bases lining up with TRBD1. The CDR3 covers 17 residues. Germline CDR1 LGHNA, CDR2 YSLEER. With 1 base clipped from V and 10 bases from J, the junction kept 11 bases outside the gene matches.